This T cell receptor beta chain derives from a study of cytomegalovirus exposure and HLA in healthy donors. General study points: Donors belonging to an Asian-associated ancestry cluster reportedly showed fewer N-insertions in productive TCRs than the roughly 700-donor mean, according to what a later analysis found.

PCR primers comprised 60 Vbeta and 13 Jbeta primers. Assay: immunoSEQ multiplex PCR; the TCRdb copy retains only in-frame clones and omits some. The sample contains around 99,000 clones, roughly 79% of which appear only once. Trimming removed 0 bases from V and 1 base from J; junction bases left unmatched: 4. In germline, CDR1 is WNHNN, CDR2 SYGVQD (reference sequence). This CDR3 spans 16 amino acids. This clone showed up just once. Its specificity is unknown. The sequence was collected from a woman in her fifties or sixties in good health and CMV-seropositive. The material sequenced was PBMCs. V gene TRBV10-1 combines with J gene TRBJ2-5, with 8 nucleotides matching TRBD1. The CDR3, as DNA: TGCGCCAGCAGTGAGTCGGGGGACAGGTCCCAAGAGACCCAGTACTTC. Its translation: CASSESGDRSQETQYF.